A selection of T cell receptor beta chains follows, all from one sample in a study of cytomegalovirus exposure and HLA in healthy donors. Here immunoSEQ multiplex PCR was the method, and the copy in TCRdb shows in-frame clones only, minus some. The top ten hold around 2.3% of the sample, which has roughly 160,000 clones, around 86% seen once. Material: PBMCs. Source of these receptors: a male donor in good health and CMV-seronegative. CDR3s include the opening cysteine and the closing phenylalanine or tryptophan. A D gene is named only where the DNA matches it firmly. Only some rows state a clone size, as once, few, many or a class for expanded clones.

D,V,J,size,DNA,CDR3
TRBD1,TRBV5-1,TRBJ2-7,-,TGCGCCAGCACCGTCGGGACAGGAGCCTACGAGCAGTACTTC,CASTVGTGAYEQYF
-,TRBV5-1,TRBJ1-1,-,TGCGCCAGCAGCTTGGATCGGCGAGGCACTGAAGCTTTCTTT,CASSLDRRGTEAFF
TRBD1,TRBV11-2,TRBJ1-4,-,TGTGCCAGCAGCGATCGACAGGGGAGCGGTCGGGAAAAACTGTTTTTT,CASSDRQGSGREKLFF
TRBD2,TRBV7-2,TRBJ2-5,-,TGTGCCAGCAGCTTAGTAACTAGCGGGGATGAGACCCAGTACTTC,CASSLVTSGDETQYF
-,TRBV21-1,TRBJ2-1,-,TGTGCCACCGACAACTTTTCCTACAATGAGCAGTTCTTC,CATDNFSYNEQFF
-,TRBV5-1,TRBJ1-3,-,TGCGCCAGCAGCTTGGGAGGTATCTCTGGAAACACCATATATTTT,CASSLGGISGNTIYF
TRBD1,TRBV7-9,TRBJ2-7,once,TGTGCCAGCAGCCAGGGCCAGGGGACAGGGGGCTACGAGCAGTACTTC,CASSQGQGTGGYEQYF
-,TRBV7-9,TRBJ1-6,-,TGTTCCAGCAGCTTAGGGCGGTTCACTCCCCCTCCCTATAATTCACCCCTCCACTTT,CSSSLGRFTPPPYNSPLHF
TRBD1,TRBV19,TRBJ1-5,-,TGTGCCAGTAGTATATATCTCGGACAGGGGAGCAATCAGCCCCAGCATTTT,CASSIYLGQGSNQPQHF
-,TRBV5-1,TRBJ2-4,-,TGCGCCAGCAGCTTGGATCAGGGAAGAGGCAAAAACATTCAGTACTTC,CASSLDQGRGKNIQYF
-,TRBV7-8,TRBJ1-1,-,TGTGCCAGCAGCGCCGGGACAAGGACTGAAGCTTTCTTT,CASSAGTRTEAFF
-,TRBV7-6,TRBJ1-1,-,TGTGCCAGCAGCTCACAACAACAGGGTAGCACTGAAGCTTTCTTT,CASSSQQQGSTEAFF
TRBD1,TRBV2,TRBJ1-2,-,TGTGCCAGCAGTGATTCCGGGACAGTTCCGAGATATGGCTACACCTTC,CASSDSGTVPRYGYTF
TRBD2,TRBV5-4,TRBJ2-5,-,TGTGCCAGCAGCCCCGGTTGGGCGAGCGGGGGGGGAGAGACCCAGTACTTC,CASSPGWASGGGETQYF
TRBD1,TRBV7-2,TRBJ2-7,-,TGTGCCAGCAGCCTGTCCGGGGACAGTCCCCCTCCCTACGAGCAGTACTTC,CASSLSGDSPPPYEQYF
-,TRBV29-1,TRBJ1-2,-,TGCAGCGCCTATCGGGGAGGCAGCGGCTATGGCTACACCTTC,CSAYRGGSGYGYTF
-,TRBV5-1,TRBJ1-4,once,TGCGCCAGCACCGAGGAGGGCGACGTCGCAACTAATGAAAAACTGTTTTTT,CASTEEGDVATNEKLFF
-,TRBV6-1,TRBJ2-7,few,TGTGCCAGCAATGGGGACAATTACGAGCAGTACTTC,CASNGDNYEQYF
TRBD1,TRBV18,TRBJ1-1,-,TGTGCCAGCTCCATGGGACAGCCAAACACTGAAGCTTTCTTT,CASSMGQPNTEAFF
-,TRBV27,TRBJ2-3,few,TGTGCCAGCAGCTCCCCGGCAGGGGGGTATGGAACAGATACGCAGTATTTT,CASSSPAGGYGTDTQYF
TRBD1,TRBV6-1,TRBJ1-3,-,TGTGCCAGCAGCCGACAGGGGGTTTTCGGAAACACCATATATTTT,CASSRQGVFGNTIYF
-,TRBV11-2,TRBJ2-3,-,TGTGCCAGCAGCATGTCTTCAGGGGAAGATACGCAGTATTTT,CASSMSSGEDTQYF
-,TRBV15,TRBJ2-6,-,TGTGCCACCAGCAGAACAGGGAGCTCTGGGGCCAACGTCCTGACTTTC,CATSRTGSSGANVLTF
TRBD2,TRBV10-2,TRBJ2-5,-,TGCGCCAGCAGTGGTAGCGGGGGGGCCCCACAGACCCAGTACTTC,CASSGSGGAPQTQYF
-,TRBV5-1,TRBJ2-7,few,TGCGCCAGCAGCTTCGGAGACTATACGAACGAGCAGTACTTC,CASSFGDYTNEQYF
TRBD1,TRBV6-6,TRBJ1-1,-,TGTGCCAGCAGGTTCGGGGACAGGGGATCTGAAGCTTTCTTT,CASRFGDRGSEAFF
TRBD1,TRBV27,TRBJ2-1,-,TGTGCCAGCAGGCCCGGGACAGGATACAATGAGCAGTTCTTC,CASRPGTGYNEQFF
-,TRBV12-5,TRBJ2-7,once,TGTGCTAGTGGTTTGGGCGGCCCCTACGAGCAGTACTTC,CASGLGGPYEQYF
TRBD1,TRBV7-2,TRBJ2-5,-,TGTGCCAGCAGCCTTCCGGGACAGGGAGCGGAGACCCAGTACTTC,CASSLPGQGAETQYF
-,TRBV6-1,TRBJ1-5,-,TGTGCCAGCAGTCAAGGGACCGGGGGATCTCAGCCCCAGCATTTT,CASSQGTGGSQPQHF
TRBD1,TRBV4-1,TRBJ2-7,-,TGCGCCAGCAACGTAAAAGGGGCGATGGGGCAGGACAGGGGGCGGAACGAGCAGTACTTC,CASNVKGAMGQDRGRNEQYF
TRBD1,TRBV5-4,TRBJ2-4,-,TGTGCCAGCAGCTTGGGTTCTCGGACAGGGGCCAAAAACATTCAGTACTTC,CASSLGSRTGAKNIQYF
-,TRBV19,TRBJ1-1,-,TGTGCCAGTAGTCCTTTAGGGGGCACTGAAGCTTTCTTT,CASSPLGGTEAFF
TRBD1,TRBV5-4,TRBJ2-2,-,TGTGCCAGCAGCTTGGGACAGGGTCCCACCGGGGAGCTGTTTTTT,CASSLGQGPTGELFF
-,TRBV19,TRBJ1-1,few,TGTGCCAGTAGTCTTCGGGGGTTCGGGACTGAAGCTTTCTTT,CASSLRGFGTEAFF
TRBD1,TRBV5-1,TRBJ1-1,-,TGCGCCAGCAGCTACCGACAGGGGACAAGGCCCGCTGAAGCTTTCTTT,CASSYRQGTRPAEAFF
TRBD1,TRBV6-6,TRBJ1-1,-,TGTGCCAGCAAAAGAGACAGGGGCACCCTTGAAGCTTTCTTT,CASKRDRGTLEAFF
TRBD1,TRBV9,TRBJ2-7,once,TGTGCCAGCAGCGCTCCCGGGACAGGCTTCGAGCAGTACTTC,CASSAPGTGFEQYF
-,TRBV10-3,TRBJ1-5,-,TGTGCCAGCAGGACAGGCAATCAGCCCCAGCATTTT,CASRTGNQPQHF
TRBD1,TRBV10-2,TRBJ1-1,-,TGCGCCAGCAGGGACAGGGAGGTCACTGAAGCTTTCTTT,CASRDREVTEAFF
-,TRBV7-9,TRBJ1-1,few,TGTGCCAGCAGTACCTCGACGGGGAGCACTGAAGCTTTCTTT,CASSTSTGSTEAFF
-,TRBV7-2,TRBJ1-2,-,TGTGCCAGCAGCCCCGCGGGGGTCTCCTATGGCTACACCTTC,CASSPAGVSYGYTF